This T cell receptor beta chain was recorded in a study of cytomegalovirus exposure and HLA in healthy donors. The CDR3 has 14 residues. V lost 5 bases, J lost 4 bases, and 14 bases lay in between. Germline assignment: CDR1 SEHNR and CDR2 FQNEAQ (reference sequence). Details on this clone: Antigen: not known.

This PCR relied on a set of 60 Vbeta primers and 13 Jbeta primers. This table comes from immunoSEQ multiplex PCR, and its TCRdb copy is limited to in-frame clones, with some not included. The sample lists around 160,000 clones, 60% to 80% occurring once. Study results and caveats: DRB1 had the most TCR associations and HLA-C the fewest, a later analysis found, with rates varying by HLA locus. The authors assumed roughly uniform sequencing depth across donors for presence/absence analyses.

The receptor comes from a male donor in good health and CMV-seronegative. The chain combines TRBV7-9 with TRBJ1-2; D uncertain. Sample: PBMCs. CDR3 sequence: CASSPGEGAYGYTF. CDR3 nucleotide sequence: TGTGCCAGCAGCCCCGGGGAGGGCGCCTATGGCTACACCTTC.